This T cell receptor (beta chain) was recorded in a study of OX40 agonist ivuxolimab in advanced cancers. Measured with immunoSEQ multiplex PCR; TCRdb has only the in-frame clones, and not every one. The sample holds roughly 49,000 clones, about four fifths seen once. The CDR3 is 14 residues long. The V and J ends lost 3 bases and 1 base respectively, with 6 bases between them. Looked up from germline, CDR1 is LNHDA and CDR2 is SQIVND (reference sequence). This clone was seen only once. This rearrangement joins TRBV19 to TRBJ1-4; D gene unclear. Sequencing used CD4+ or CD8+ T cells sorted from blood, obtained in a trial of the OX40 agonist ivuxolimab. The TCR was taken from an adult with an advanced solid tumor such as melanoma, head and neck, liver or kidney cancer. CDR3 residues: CASSIRGTNEKLFF. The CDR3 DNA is TGTGCCAGTAGTATCCGGGGAACTAATGAAAAACTGTTTTTT.